This TCR beta chain appears in the sequencing data of a study of T cell repertoires in cytomegalovirus infection. About the research overall: CMV infection and matching HLA type were both indicated by public TCR beta signatures.

This clonotype was counted ten times or more. No antigen is known for it. Study outcomes and limitations: There were carriers of CMV plus the relevant HLA, and cumulative public TCR beta family frequency identified them. Clonotype analysis showed dominance of the ex vivo response by HLA-C-restricted CMV-specific TCR beta clonotypes.

TCRdb recomputed calls from the reads with MiXCR, one row per CDR3 protein. The profile shows 290,000 or so distinct CDR3 sequences, about 9.2% of them singletons. CDR3 length equals 15 residues. The germline V gene encodes CDR1 MNHEY and CDR2 SVGEGT. Trimming removed 5 bases from V and 0 bases from J, with 13 bases in between. The sample was PBMCs. The chain carries TRBV6-2 or TRBV6-3 and TRBJ2-5; tentative D call: TRBD2 (6 bases). This TCR derives from a human donor in good health (CMV status not recorded). Some clones in this sample may be carry-over from other donors' samples. The CDR3 DNA sequence: TGTGCCAGCAGTCGGGGGACTTCGTACCAAGAGACCCAGTACTTC. It codes for CASSRGTSYQETQYF.